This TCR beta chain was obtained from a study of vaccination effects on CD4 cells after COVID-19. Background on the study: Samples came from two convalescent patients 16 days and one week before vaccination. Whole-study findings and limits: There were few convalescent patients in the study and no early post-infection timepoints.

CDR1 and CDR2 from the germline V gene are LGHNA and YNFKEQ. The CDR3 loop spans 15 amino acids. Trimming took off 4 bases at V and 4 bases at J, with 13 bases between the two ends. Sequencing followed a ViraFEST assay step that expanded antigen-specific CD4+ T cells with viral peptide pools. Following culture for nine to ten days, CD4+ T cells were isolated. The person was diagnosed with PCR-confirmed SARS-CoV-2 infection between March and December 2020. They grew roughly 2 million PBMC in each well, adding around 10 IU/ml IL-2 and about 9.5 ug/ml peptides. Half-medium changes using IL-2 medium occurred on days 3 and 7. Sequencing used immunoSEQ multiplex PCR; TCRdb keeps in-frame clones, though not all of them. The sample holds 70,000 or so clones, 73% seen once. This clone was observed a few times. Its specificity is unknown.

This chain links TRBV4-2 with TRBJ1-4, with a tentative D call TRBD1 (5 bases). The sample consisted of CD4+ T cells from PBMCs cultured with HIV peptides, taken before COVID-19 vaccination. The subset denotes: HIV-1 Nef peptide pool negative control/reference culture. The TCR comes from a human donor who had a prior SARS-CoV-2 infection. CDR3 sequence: CASSPRGALNEKLFF. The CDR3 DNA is TGTGCCAGCAGCCCCCGAGGGGCCCTTAATGAAAAACTGTTTTTT.